The source of this T cell receptor (beta chain) is a study of T cell changes during pregnancy in multiple sclerosis (dated by TCRdb to between 2018 and 2020). Some background on the complete study: Changes in the T cell repertoire over the course of pregnancy were examined in this study in women with multiple sclerosis.

Turning to this clone: Which antigen it targets is not known. Within one base of it there is no much larger clone, and no base qualities were kept.

The germline V gene gives CDR1 as SGHTA and CDR2 as FQGNSA. Trimming removed 1 base from V and 0 bases from J, leaving 13 bases between the germline ends. From the cysteine through the phenylalanine, the CDR3 covers 17 amino acids. Only the CDR3 region is kept as DNA, spanning 51 bases read in frame from base 1. The library was obtained by the immunoSEQ multiplex PCR assay. The clones in this table, taken by TCRdb from immuneACCESS, are in-frame only. Not every clone is retained; where verified, under half of the shortfall comes from an unresolved V gene, and the cause of the rest is unknown. Here the sample has about 48,000 clones; approximately 88% occur a single time. The ten top clones hold around 1.2% of the sample.

This receptor was obtained from a female donor with multiple sclerosis, enrolled in a pregnancy study. The receptor chain draws on TRBV7-2 and TRBJ1-5; confidence is insufficient to name the D gene. The sequences come from CD4+ T cells from peripheral blood mononuclear cells, collected in the second trimester of pregnancy. The DNA sequence reads TGTGCCAGCAGCTTAGAACTAACCGCGTATAGCAATCAGCCCCAGCATTTT. Translated, this gives CASSLELTAYSNQPQHF.